A selection of T cell receptor beta chains follows, all from one sample in a study of cytomegalovirus exposure and HLA in healthy donors. Generated by immunoSEQ multiplex PCR, the TCRdb table keeps only in-frame clones and is missing some. The table includes roughly 150,000 clones, roughly 80% detected once. Sequencing was carried out using PBMCs. The receptors were sampled from a woman aged 40 to 50 in good health and CMV-seropositive. Both conserved end residues are part of each CDR3. The D gene is left open where the match is weak. Only some rows state a clone size, as once, few, many or a class for expanded clones.

TRBV7-9	NA	NA	TRBJ2-3	TGTGCCAGCAGCTACTTAGGGGGCACAGATACGCAGTATTTT	CASSYLGGTDTQYF
TRBV18	NA	NA	TRBJ2-5	TGTGCCAGCTCCCAAAATATCGGGCAAGAGACCCAGTACTTC	CASSQNIGQETQYF
TRBV6-6	NA	once	TRBJ2-3	TGTGCCAGCAGTTACGTTGACAGCCTCACAGATACGCAGTATTTT	CASSYVDSLTDTQYF
TRBV19	TRBD2	NA	TRBJ2-7	TGTGCCAGTAGTATATATCCCGGGGGTAGCGGGGGCGGGCAGTACTTC	CASSIYPGGSGGGQYF
TRBV27	NA	NA	TRBJ1-1	TGTGCCAGCAGGGCTTTGACAGTTAACACTGAAGCTTTCTTT	CASRALTVNTEAFF
TRBV9	TRBD2	few	TRBJ2-1	TGTGCCAGCAGCGTAGCGGCGGGAGGGCTCTACAATGAGCAGTTCTTC	CASSVAAGGLYNEQFF
TRBV5-1	TRBD2	NA	TRBJ2-3	TGCGCCAGCAGCCAGGGACTAGCGGGAGGGACAGATACGCAGTATTTT	CASSQGLAGGTDTQYF
TRBV28	TRBD1	NA	TRBJ1-4	TGTGCCAGCAACAGGGGTCCTCTTAATGAAAAACTGTTTTTT	CASNRGPLNEKLFF
TRBV27	NA	NA	TRBJ2-7	TGTGCCAGCGGTCAGGGAGGTGACTACGAGCAGTACTTC	CASGQGGDYEQYF
TRBV6-5	NA	NA	TRBJ2-1	TGTGCCTCCAAGGGGGGGAAAAATTACAATGAGCAGTTCTTC	CASKGGKNYNEQFF
TRBV11-3	TRBD2	NA	TRBJ2-1	TGTGCCAGCAGCCGGGGTACGTTAGCGGGAAAGGGTGAGCAGTTCTTC	CASSRGTLAGKGEQFF
TRBV6-1	TRBD1	NA	TRBJ1-2	TGTGCCAGCAGTGCCCGGACAGGGAAAGATGCCTATGGCTACACCTTC	CASSARTGKDAYGYTF
TRBV5-6	NA	once	TRBJ2-5	TGTGCCAGCAGCTCCTCTTTTGGAGGGAGGCCAGAGACCCAGTACTTC	CASSSSFGGRPETQYF
TRBV28	NA	NA	TRBJ1-5	TGTGCCAGCGGAACAGGTGCCACAAATCAGCCCCAGCATTTT	CASGTGATNQPQHF
TRBV18	TRBD1	NA	TRBJ1-2	TGTGCCAGCTCACAAAGGCAGGGGGTATCTAACTATGGCTACACCTTC	CASSQRQGVSNYGYTF
TRBV5-1	NA	few	TRBJ2-3	TGCGCCAGCAGCTTGGGGGGCCTGGATACGCAGTATTTT	CASSLGGLDTQYF
TRBV6-6	NA	NA	TRBJ2-7	TGTGCCAGCAGTGGACAAACCTACGAGCAGTACTTC	CASSGQTYEQYF
TRBV5-4	TRBD1	few	TRBJ1-1	TGTGCCAGCAGCTCCGGGACAGGGGTGGGGAACACTGAAGCTTTCTTT	CASSSGTGVGNTEAFF
TRBV11-2	TRBD2	NA	TRBJ2-7	TGTGCCAGCAGCCTCACGGACCCCGGGACTAGCTTCGCCTACGAGCAGTACTTC	CASSLTDPGTSFAYEQYF
TRBV19	NA	NA	TRBJ1-5	TGTGCCAGTACCGGGGACATCTATCAGCCCCAGCATTTT	CASTGDIYQPQHF
TRBV15	NA	NA	TRBJ1-1	TGTGCCACCAGCCCCCTTCGGAGGGATACTGAAGCTTTCTTT	CATSPLRRDTEAFF
TRBV27	NA	NA	TRBJ1-4	TGTGCCAGCAGTTTAGGGTCTGGGACTAATGAAAAACTATTTTTT	CASSLGSGTNEKLFF
TRBV5-1	NA	NA	TRBJ2-3	TGCGCCAGCAGCTTGGATGGCGGGGACACAGATACGCAGTATTTT	CASSLDGGDTDTQYF
TRBV9	NA	NA	TRBJ2-3	TGTGCCAGCGGGTACGGGGGCACAGATACGCAGTATTTT	CASGYGGTDTQYF
TRBV29-1	NA	NA	TRBJ2-2	TGCAGCGTTGATCGCCAGGCCGGGGAGCTGTTTTTT	CSVDRQAGELFF
TRBV21-1	NA	NA	TRBJ2-5	TGTGCCAGCAGCAAAGGGGGGCGGACACTTATGGCCCAAGAGACCCAGTACTTC	CASSKGGRTLMAQETQYF
TRBV7-9	TRBD2	NA	TRBJ2-3	TGTTCCAGCAAATCTAGCGGTTCTAGCACAGATACGCAGTATTTT	CSSKSSGSSTDTQYF
TRBV6-5	NA	NA	TRBJ1-5	TGTGCCAGCAGTACCCATCAGGATCAGCCCCAGCATTTT	CASSTHQDQPQHF
TRBV11-2	NA	NA	TRBJ1-5	TGTGCCAGCAGCTTAGCCCCCTCCGGAACATCAGGGCCCCAGCATTTT	CASSLAPSGTSGPQHF
TRBV19	TRBD1	NA	TRBJ2-1	TGTGCCAGTAGGACAGGGGGCTATTACAATGAGCAGTTCTTC	CASRTGGYYNEQFF
TRBV14	NA	few	TRBJ1-1	TGTGCCAGCAGCCAGGGCCTCGGGGTAGCTTTCTTT	CASSQGLGVAFF
TRBV5-6	NA	once	TRBJ2-1	TGTGCCAGCAGCTTGGGACACTCCTACAATGAGCAGTTCTTC	CASSLGHSYNEQFF